The rows below give T cell receptor beta chains drawn from one sample of a study of blood T cell repertoires in COVID-19. Clones were sequenced by immunoSEQ multiplex PCR, and TCRdb holds only the in-frame ones, with some missing. The repertoire holds over 150,000 clones, with 70% to 85% as singletons. Sequencing was carried out using peripheral blood. The receptors come from a woman between 55 and 75 years old with acute or convalescent COVID-19. CDR3s include the opening cysteine and the closing phenylalanine or tryptophan. The order of the fields is CDR3 DNA, CDR3 protein, J gene, D gene, clone size, V gene. A D gene is named only where the DNA matches it firmly. Clone size, where shown, is once, few, many, or a class for clones that have expanded.

CDR3nt: TGTGCCAGCAGCCAGGGAGGGCGGGAAGCTTTCTTT
CDR3aa: CASSQGGREAFF
j_gene: TRBJ1-1
d_gene: .
abundance: .
v_gene: TRBV6-5

CDR3nt: TGTGCCAGCAGTCTACAGGGTTCACCCCTCCACTTT
CDR3aa: CASSLQGSPLHF
j_gene: TRBJ1-6
d_gene: .
abundance: .
v_gene: TRBV5-4

CDR3nt: TGTGCCAGCAGCTTGGTCGCAAACCCCAGTTATGGCTACACCTTC
CDR3aa: CASSLVANPSYGYTF
j_gene: TRBJ1-2
d_gene: .
abundance: .
v_gene: TRBV5-6

CDR3nt: TGTGCCAGTAGTACGAACAGGGGGCTCAGGAACACTGAAGCTTTCTTT
CDR3aa: CASSTNRGLRNTEAFF
j_gene: TRBJ1-1
d_gene: TRBD1
abundance: .
v_gene: TRBV19

CDR3nt: TGTGCCAGCAGCTTAGGACTAGCGGCCCTCGGGGAAGAGACCCAGTACTTC
CDR3aa: CASSLGLAALGEETQYF
j_gene: TRBJ2-5
d_gene: TRBD2
abundance: few
v_gene: TRBV13

CDR3nt: TGTGCCAGCAGTCGACAGGGGGCGAATGAGCAGTTCTTC
CDR3aa: CASSRQGANEQFF
j_gene: TRBJ2-1
d_gene: TRBD1
abundance: .
v_gene: TRBV6-5

CDR3nt: TGTGCCAGCAGTTTTGGGGGGGGACGAAGAAACACCATATATTTT
CDR3aa: CASSFGGGRRNTIYF
j_gene: TRBJ1-3
d_gene: .
abundance: .
v_gene: TRBV28

CDR3nt: TGTGCCACCAGTGAGTCGACACCGGCCTATGGCTACACCTTC
CDR3aa: CATSESTPAYGYTF
j_gene: TRBJ1-2
d_gene: .
abundance: .
v_gene: TRBV24-1

CDR3nt: TGTGCCACCAGCCAGACCGGGGAGCTGTTTTTT
CDR3aa: CATSQTGELFF
j_gene: TRBJ2-2
d_gene: .
abundance: .
v_gene: TRBV24-1

CDR3nt: TGTGCCTGGAGTCTTCCTGGACAGAAAAAATTTGAAGCTTTCTTT
CDR3aa: CAWSLPGQKKFEAFF
j_gene: TRBJ1-1
d_gene: .
abundance: .
v_gene: TRBV30

CDR3nt: TGTGCCAGCTCGCCTAAAAACGGGGAACTACTCTACGAGCAGTACTTC
CDR3aa: CASSPKNGELLYEQYF
j_gene: TRBJ2-7
d_gene: .
abundance: .
v_gene: TRBV18

CDR3nt: TGTGCCAGTAGTGGACAGGCGGGGTACACTGAAGCTTTCTTT
CDR3aa: CASSGQAGYTEAFF
j_gene: TRBJ1-1
d_gene: TRBD1
abundance: .
v_gene: TRBV19

CDR3nt: TGTGCCAGCAGCTTAGGCGGGACAGATAGCTACACCTTC
CDR3aa: CASSLGGTDSYTF
j_gene: TRBJ1-2
d_gene: TRBD1
abundance: .
v_gene: TRBV7-6

CDR3nt: TGTGCCAGCAGCTTACGAGGGGGGGACACTGAAGCTTTCTTT
CDR3aa: CASSLRGGDTEAFF
j_gene: TRBJ1-1
d_gene: .
abundance: .
v_gene: TRBV7-3

CDR3nt: TGTGCCAGCAGTTCGGACAGGGGATCACCCCTCCACTTT
CDR3aa: CASSSDRGSPLHF
j_gene: TRBJ1-6
d_gene: TRBD1
abundance: .
v_gene: TRBV12-3/TRBV12-4

CDR3nt: TGCGCCAGCAGCTTGGGGACAGGGGGGTACAATGAGCAGTTCTTC
CDR3aa: CASSLGTGGYNEQFF
j_gene: TRBJ2-1
d_gene: TRBD1
abundance: .
v_gene: TRBV5-1

CDR3nt: TGTGCCAGTAAGACAGGGACTGAAGCTTTCTTT
CDR3aa: CASKTGTEAFF
j_gene: TRBJ1-1
d_gene: TRBD1
abundance: .
v_gene: TRBV19

CDR3nt: TGTGCCAGCAGCCTGACGCCGTGGGGGCCTTGGGACTATGGCTACACCTTC
CDR3aa: CASSLTPWGPWDYGYTF
j_gene: TRBJ1-2
d_gene: .
abundance: .
v_gene: TRBV11-3

CDR3nt: TGTGCCAGCAGTTACCGGAGGGGAGGCAGAAACACCATATATTTT
CDR3aa: CASSYRRGGRNTIYF
j_gene: TRBJ1-3
d_gene: .
abundance: .
v_gene: TRBV6-5

CDR3nt: TGCGCCAGCAGCACAACTAGCGCTACCTACAATGAGCAGTTCTTC
CDR3aa: CASSTTSATYNEQFF
j_gene: TRBJ2-1
d_gene: TRBD2
abundance: .
v_gene: TRBV5-1

CDR3nt: TGTGCCAGCAGCTTAGGGACTGCCCCAGATACGCAGTATTTT
CDR3aa: CASSLGTAPDTQYF
j_gene: TRBJ2-3
d_gene: .
abundance: .
v_gene: TRBV5-4

CDR3nt: TGTGCCCCGCTGTTCACAGGAGAGAATCAGCCCCAGCATTTT
CDR3aa: CAPLFTGENQPQHF
j_gene: TRBJ1-5
d_gene: .
abundance: .
v_gene: TRBV27